The sequence of this TCR beta chain was determined in a study of monozygotic twins with inflammatory bowel disease. Study conclusions and caveats: IBD patients carried less diverse TCRbeta repertoires (inverse Simpson) than healthy co-twins. IBD patients, compared with healthy twins, shared fewer clonotypes with others (especially with disease activity).

The germline V gene encodes CDR1 KGHSH and CDR2 LQKENI. The length of the CDR3 is 17 residues. As regards this clonotype: Its antigen is not identified.

Researchers ran eight separate cDNA reactions for each sample. The study subjected TCRalpha and TCRbeta cDNA to two nested PCRs of approximately 17 and 9 cycles. TCRdb reworked the 5' RACE reads into one entry per CDR3 protein, no DNA. In all, the sample yields approximately 400,000 distinct CDR3 sequences. Source material: blood. This TCR was recovered from a human donor with ulcerative colitis or Crohn's disease, or a healthy co-twin of an affected twin (not recorded which). V usage is TRBV18 and J usage is TRBJ2-3; the TCRdb D gene call, TRBD2, has no DNA to confirm it. The CDR3 spells CASSPDILAGGTDTQYF.